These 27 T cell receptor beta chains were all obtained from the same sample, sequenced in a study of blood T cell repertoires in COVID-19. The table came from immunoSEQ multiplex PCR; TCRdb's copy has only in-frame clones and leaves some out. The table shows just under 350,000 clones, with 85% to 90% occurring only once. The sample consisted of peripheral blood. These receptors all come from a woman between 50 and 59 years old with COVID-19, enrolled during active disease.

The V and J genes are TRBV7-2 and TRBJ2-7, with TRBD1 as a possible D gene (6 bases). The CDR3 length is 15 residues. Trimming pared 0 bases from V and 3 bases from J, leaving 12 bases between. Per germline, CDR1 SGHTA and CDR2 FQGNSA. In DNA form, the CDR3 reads TGTGCCAGCAGCTTAGCCTCGGACAGATTCTACGAGCAGTACTTC. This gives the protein CASSLASDRFYEQYF.

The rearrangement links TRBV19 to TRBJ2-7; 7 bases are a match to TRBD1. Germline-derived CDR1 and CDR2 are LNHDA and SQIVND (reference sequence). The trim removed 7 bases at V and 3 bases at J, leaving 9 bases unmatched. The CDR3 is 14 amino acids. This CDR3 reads CASTEAQGNYEQYF. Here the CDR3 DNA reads TGTGCCAGTACCGAGGCACAGGGGAACTACGAGCAGTACTTC. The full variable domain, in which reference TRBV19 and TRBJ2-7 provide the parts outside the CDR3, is DGGITQSPKYLFRKEGQNVTLSCEQNLNHDAMYWYRQDPGQGLRLIYYSQIVNDFQKGDIAEGYSVSREKKESFPLTVTSAQKNPTAFYLCASTEAQGNYEQYFGPGTRLTVT.

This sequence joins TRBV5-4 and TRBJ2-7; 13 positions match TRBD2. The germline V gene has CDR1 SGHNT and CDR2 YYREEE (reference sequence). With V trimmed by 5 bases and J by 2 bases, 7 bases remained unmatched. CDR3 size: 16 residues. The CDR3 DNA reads TGTGCCAGCAGGGGGGGACTAGCGGGATCCCCCTACGAGCAGTACTTC. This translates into CASRGGLAGSPYEQYF. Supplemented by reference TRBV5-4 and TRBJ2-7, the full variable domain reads ETGVTQSPTHLIKTRGQQVTLRCSSQSGHNTVSWYQQALGQGPQFIFQYYREEENGRGNFPPRFSGLQFPNYSSELNVNALELDDSALYLCASRGGLAGSPYEQYFGPGTRLTVT.

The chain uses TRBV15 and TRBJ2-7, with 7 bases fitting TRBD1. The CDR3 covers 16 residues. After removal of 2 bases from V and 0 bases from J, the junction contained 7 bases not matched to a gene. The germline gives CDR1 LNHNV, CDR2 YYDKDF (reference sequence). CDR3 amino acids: CATSRLDDRASYEQYF. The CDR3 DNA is TGTGCCACCAGCAGATTAGACGACAGGGCCTCCTACGAGCAGTACTTC.

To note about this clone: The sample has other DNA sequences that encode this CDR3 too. The CDR3 sequence: CSAIRGETQYF. The DNA for the CDR3 is TGCAGTGCTATCAGGGGAGAGACCCAGTACTTC. The gene calls are TRBV20-1 and TRBJ2-5; D might be TRBD1 (6 bases). The CDR3 covers 11 residues. Germline CDR1 reads DFQATT; CDR2 reads SNEGSKA (reference sequence). With 4 bases removed from V and 4 bases from J, the gap between germline ends came to 7 bases.

The CDR3 nucleotides read TGCGCCAGCAGCTCAGGGGGTAGGGACACTGAAGCTTTCTTT. It codes for CASSSGGRDTEAFF. This chain uses TRBV5-1 with TRBJ1-1, with 7 bases aligning to TRBD1. The CDR3 has 14 amino acids. CDR1 SGHRS and CDR2 YFSETQ come from the germline V gene. After removal of 3 bases from V and 3 bases from J, the junction contained 5 bases not matched to a gene. Together with reference TRBV5-1 and TRBJ1-1, the CDR3 gives the full variable domain: KAGVTQTPRYLIKTRGQQVTLSCSPISGHRSVSWYQQTPGQGLQFLFEYFSETQRNKGNFPGRFSGRQFSNSRSEMNVSTLELGDSALYLCASSSGGRDTEAFFGQGTRLTVV.

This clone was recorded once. The CDR3 spells CAWSLTSSGADTQYF. In nucleotides, the CDR3 is TGTGCCTGGAGTCTAACTAGCAGTGGGGCAGATACGCAGTATTTT. V is TRBV30 and J is TRBJ2-3; perhaps TRBD2 as D (6 bases). CDR3 length: 15 amino acids. Germline loops: CDR1 GTSNPN, CDR2 SVGIG (reference sequence). V was trimmed by 2 bases and J by 4 bases, leaving 16 bases between them.

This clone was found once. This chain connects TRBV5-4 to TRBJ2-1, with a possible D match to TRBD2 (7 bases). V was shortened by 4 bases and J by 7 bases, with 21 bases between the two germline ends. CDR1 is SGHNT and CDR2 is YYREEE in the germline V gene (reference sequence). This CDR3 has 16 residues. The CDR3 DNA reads TGTGCCAGCAGCCCTCCCCGGACGGGGGGCTTGAATGAGCAGTTCTTC. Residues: CASSPPRTGGLNEQFF.

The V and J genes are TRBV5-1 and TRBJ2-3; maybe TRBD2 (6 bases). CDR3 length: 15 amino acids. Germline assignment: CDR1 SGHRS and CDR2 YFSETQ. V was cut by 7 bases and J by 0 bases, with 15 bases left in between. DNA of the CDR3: TGCGCCAGCGGGCTCCACGGGACTAGCACAGATACGCAGTATTTT. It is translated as CASGLHGTSTDTQYF.

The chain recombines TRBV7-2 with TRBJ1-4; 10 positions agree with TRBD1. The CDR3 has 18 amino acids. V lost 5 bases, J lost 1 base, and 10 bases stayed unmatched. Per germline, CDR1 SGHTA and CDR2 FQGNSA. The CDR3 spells CASSPGTGARRTNEKLFF. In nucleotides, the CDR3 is TGTGCCAGCAGCCCCGGGACAGGGGCGAGGAGAACTAATGAAAAACTGTTTTTT.

In DNA, the CDR3 is TGCGCCAGTTCTACGGACAGGGACCAGCCCCAGCATTTT. Amino acid sequence: CASSTDRDQPQHF. The V and J genes are TRBV10-2 and TRBJ1-5; 8 bases are shared with TRBD1. CDR3 length equals 13 residues. The J segment lost 7 bases and the V segment lost 9 bases, leaving 8 bases of the junction unmatched. Germline V gene data show CDR1 as WSHSY and CDR2 as SAAADI.

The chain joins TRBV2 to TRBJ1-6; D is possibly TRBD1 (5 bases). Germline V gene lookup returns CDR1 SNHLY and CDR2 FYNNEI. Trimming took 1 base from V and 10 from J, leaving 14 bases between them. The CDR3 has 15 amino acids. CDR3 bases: TGTGCCAGCAGTGAAGATCGGGGGTTGAGATCACCCCTCCACTTT. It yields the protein CASSEDRGLRSPLHF.

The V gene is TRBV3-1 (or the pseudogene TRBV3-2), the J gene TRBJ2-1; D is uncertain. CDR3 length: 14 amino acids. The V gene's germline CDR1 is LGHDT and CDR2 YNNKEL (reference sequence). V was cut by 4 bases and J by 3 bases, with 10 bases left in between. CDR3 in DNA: TGTGCCAGCAGCCCCGTCGTATACTACAATGAGCAGTTCTTC. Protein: CASSPVVYYNEQFF.

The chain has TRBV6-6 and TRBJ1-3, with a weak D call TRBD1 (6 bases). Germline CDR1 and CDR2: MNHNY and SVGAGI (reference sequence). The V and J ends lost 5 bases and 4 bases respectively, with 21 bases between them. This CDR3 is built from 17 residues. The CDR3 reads CASSLSLRAGEGNTIYF. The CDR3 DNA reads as TGTGCCAGCAGTCTTTCTTTGAGGGCAGGGGAAGGAAACACCATATATTTT.

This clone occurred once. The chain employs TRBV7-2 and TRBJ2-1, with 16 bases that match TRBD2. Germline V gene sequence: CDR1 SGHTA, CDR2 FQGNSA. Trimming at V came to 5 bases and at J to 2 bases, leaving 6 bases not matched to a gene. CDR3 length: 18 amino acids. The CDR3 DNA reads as TGTGCCAGCAGCCTATGGGGACTAGCGGGAGGGACCTACAATGAGCAGTTCTTC. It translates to CASSLWGLAGGTYNEQFF.

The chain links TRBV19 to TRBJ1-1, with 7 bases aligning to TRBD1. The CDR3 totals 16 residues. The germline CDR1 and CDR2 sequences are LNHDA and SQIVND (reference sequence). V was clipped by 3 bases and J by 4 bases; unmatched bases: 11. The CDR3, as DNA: TGTGCCAGTAGTATTGTTGGACAGGCCCGAAGCACTGAAGCTTTCTTT. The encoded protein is CASSIVGQARSTEAFF.

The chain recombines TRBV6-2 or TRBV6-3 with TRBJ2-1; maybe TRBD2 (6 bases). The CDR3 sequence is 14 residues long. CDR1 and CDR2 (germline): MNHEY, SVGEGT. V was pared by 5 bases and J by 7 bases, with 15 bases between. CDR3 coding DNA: TGTGCCAGCAGTCCCCACAGTGGAGGGAATGAGCAGTTCTTC. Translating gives CASSPHSGGNEQFF.

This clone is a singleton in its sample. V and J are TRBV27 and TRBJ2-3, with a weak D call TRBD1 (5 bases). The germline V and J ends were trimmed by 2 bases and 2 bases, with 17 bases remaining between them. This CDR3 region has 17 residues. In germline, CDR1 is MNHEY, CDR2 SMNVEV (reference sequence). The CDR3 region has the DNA TGTGCCAGCAGTTTAGGGCCAGAAGGGGTTTACACAGATACGCAGTATTTT. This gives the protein CASSLGPEGVYTDTQYF.

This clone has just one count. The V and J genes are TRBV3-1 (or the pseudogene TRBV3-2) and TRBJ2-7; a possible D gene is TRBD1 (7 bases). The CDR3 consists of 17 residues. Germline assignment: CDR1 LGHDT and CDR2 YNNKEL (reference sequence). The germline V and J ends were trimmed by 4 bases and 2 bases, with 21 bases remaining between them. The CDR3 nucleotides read TGTGCCAGCAGCCCCGCACAGGGGAGAGCGGGTGCCTACGAGCAGTACTTC. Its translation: CASSPAQGRAGAYEQYF.

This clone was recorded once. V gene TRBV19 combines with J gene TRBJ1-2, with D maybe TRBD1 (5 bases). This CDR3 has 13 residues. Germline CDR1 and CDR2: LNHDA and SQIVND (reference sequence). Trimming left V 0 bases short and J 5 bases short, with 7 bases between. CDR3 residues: CASSIERGYGYTF. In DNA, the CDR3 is TGTGCCAGTAGTATAGAAAGGGGATATGGCTACACCTTC.

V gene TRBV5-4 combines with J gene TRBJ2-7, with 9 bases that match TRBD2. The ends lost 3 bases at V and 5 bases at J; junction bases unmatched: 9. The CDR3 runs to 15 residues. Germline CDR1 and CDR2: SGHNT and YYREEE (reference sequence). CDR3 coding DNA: TGTGCCAGCAGCTATTTAGCGGGAGCTGGGAACGAGCAGTACTTC. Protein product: CASSYLAGAGNEQYF.

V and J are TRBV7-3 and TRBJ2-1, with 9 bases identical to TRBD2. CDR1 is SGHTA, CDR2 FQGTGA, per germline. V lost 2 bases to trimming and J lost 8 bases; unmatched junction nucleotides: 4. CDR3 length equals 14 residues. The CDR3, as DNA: TGTGCCAGCAGCTTACGCGGGAGGGTCGATGAGCAGTTCTTC. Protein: CASSLRGRVDEQFF.

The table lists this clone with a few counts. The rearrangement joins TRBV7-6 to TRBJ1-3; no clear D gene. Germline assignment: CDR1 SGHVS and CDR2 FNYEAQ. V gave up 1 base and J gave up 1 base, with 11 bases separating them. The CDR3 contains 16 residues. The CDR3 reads CASSLGHHLSGNTIYF. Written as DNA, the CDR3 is TGTGCCAGCAGCTTAGGACACCACTTGTCTGGAAACACCATATATTTT.

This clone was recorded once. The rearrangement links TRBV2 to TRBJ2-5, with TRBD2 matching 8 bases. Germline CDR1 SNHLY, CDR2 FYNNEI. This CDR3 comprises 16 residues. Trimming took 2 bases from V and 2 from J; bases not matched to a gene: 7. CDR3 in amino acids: CASSEFAGGPQETQYF. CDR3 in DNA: TGTGCCAGCAGTGAATTCGCGGGAGGACCACAAGAGACCCAGTACTTC.

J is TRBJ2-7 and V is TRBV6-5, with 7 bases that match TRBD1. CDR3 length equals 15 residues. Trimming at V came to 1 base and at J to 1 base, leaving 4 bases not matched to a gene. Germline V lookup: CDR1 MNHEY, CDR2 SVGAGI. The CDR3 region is CASSYFVTGSYEQYF. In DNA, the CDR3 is TGTGCCAGCAGTTACTTTGTGACAGGGTCCTACGAGCAGTACTTC.

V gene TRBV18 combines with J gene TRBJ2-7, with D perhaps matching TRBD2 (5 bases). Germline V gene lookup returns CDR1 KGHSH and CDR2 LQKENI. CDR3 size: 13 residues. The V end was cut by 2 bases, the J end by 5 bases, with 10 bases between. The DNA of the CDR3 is TGTGCCAGCTCACCAACTACTAGTAACGAGCAGTACTTC. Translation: CASSPTTSNEQYF.

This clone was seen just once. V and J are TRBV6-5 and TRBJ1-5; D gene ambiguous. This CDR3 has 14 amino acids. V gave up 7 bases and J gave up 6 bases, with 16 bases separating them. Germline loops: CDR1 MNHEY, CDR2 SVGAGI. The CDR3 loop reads CASNEGQSFQPQHF. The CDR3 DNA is TGTGCCAGCAACGAGGGCCAGTCCTTTCAGCCCCAGCATTTT.